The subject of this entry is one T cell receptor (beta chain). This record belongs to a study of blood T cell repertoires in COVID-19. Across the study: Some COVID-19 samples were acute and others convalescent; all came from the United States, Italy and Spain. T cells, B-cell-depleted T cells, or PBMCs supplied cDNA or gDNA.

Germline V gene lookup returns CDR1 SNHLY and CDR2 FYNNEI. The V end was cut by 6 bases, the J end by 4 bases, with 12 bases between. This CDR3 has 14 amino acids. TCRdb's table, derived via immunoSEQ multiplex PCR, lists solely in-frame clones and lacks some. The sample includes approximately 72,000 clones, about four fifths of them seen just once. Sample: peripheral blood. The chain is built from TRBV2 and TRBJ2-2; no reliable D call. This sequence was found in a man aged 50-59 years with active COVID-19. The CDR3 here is CASSASTPTGELFF. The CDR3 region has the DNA TGTGCCAGCAGCGCTTCTACGCCCACCGGGGAGCTGTTTTTT.